This paragraph covers one T cell receptor (beta chain) sequence. Which antigen it targets is not known. No base quality values were provided; no much bigger clone lies one nucleotide off. The immunoSEQ Assay, a bias-controlled multiplex PCR, was used to amplify TCRbeta CDR3 regions from genomic DNA. The original methods were these. Within the assay, amplification of reference gene primers was used to estimate how many nucleated cells each sample contained. Sequence reads were collapsed and filtered to measure the absolute abundance of every unique TCRbeta CDR3 rearrangement. Productive Simpson clonality was computed per sample as the square root of Simpson's diversity index over productive rearrangements. Entries here come from immuneACCESS through TCRdb and include only in-frame sequences with V and J called. Some clones fail to appear in such tables; in the studies checked, an unresolved V gene covers under half of the shortfall, and the cause of the remainder is unknown. V and J calls and clone size come straight from that table; D and trimming were deduced from the DNA. In this sample the table shows 200,000 to 250,000 clones, approximately 90% of which occur a single time. Around 12% of the sample comes from the top ten.

The source of the sample is a study of blood T cell repertoires in COVID-19 (dated by TCRdb to about 2020). At the level of the whole study: Samples from collaborators originated in the United States, Italy and Spain and spanned both the acute and convalescent phases of COVID-19. The material from the prospective study consisted of cDNA or gDNA derived from T cells, B-cell-depleted T cells, or PBMCs. Subjects who had been exposed to COVID-19, were actively infected with it, or had recovered from it provided the deeply sampled blood TCRbeta repertoires that made up the dataset. A freely available public database, intended as a resource for researchers studying the immune response to SARS-CoV-2, is where the repertoires were released. Samples came from the ongoing ImmuneRACE study (first 160 participants) plus 1,254 subjects from 6 global collaborators. Nearly every sample came with metadata listing a de-identified subject ID, COVID-19 status, age in years and sex. HLA class I and class II types, where available, came from metadata supplied by the sample provider rather than from assay-based typing. Paper-wide results and their limitations: The quantity of clinical and demographic metadata differed by source and by participant and was supplied without curation.

Unmatched junction bases come to 13, with V trimmed by 3 bases and J by 8 bases. The CDR3 contains 16 residues, cysteine and phenylalanine counted. The kept DNA is CDR3 alone, 48 bases in frame from the first base. According to the germline V gene, CDR1 reads MNHEY and CDR2 reads SVGEGT. Samples from volunteer blood donors who had recovered from COVID-19 were contributed by a second Seattle source. Each collaborating institution followed its own protocols to collect whole blood in K2EDTA tubes. For TCRbeta analysis, collaborator samples were shipped as frozen whole blood, as isolated PBMCs, or as DNA extracted from either sample type.

The sequencing input was peripheral blood. The rearrangement combines TRBV6-2 or TRBV6-3 with TRBJ2-1; 7 junctional bases match TRBD1. The source of this sequence is a woman under 30 who had recovered from COVID-19. CDR3 protein: CASSYSQGVAYDEQFF. The DNA reads as follows: TGTGCCAGCAGTTATTCTCAGGGGGTTGCTTACGATGAGCAGTTCTTC.